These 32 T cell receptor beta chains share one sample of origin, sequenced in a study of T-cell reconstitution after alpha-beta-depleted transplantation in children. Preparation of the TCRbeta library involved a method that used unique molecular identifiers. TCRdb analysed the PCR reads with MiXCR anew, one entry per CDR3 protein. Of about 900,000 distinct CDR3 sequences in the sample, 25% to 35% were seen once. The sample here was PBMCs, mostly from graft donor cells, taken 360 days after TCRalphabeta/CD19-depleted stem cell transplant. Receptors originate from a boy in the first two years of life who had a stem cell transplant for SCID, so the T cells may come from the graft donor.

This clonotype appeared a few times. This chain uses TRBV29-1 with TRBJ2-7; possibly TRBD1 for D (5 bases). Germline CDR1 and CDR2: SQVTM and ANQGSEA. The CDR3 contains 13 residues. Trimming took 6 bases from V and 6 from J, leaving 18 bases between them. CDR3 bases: TGCAGCGTCTTCCCGCGGCAGGGATCCGAGCAGTACTTC. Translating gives CSVFPRQGSEQYF.

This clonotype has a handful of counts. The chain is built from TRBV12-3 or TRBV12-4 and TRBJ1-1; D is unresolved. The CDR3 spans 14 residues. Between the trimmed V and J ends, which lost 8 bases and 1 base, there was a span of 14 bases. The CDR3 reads CASCQGSPNTEAFF. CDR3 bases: TGTGCCAGCTGCCAAGGCAGCCCGAACACTGAAGCTTTCTTT.

CDR3 protein: CASRGQGSSSYEQYF. CDR3 DNA: TGTGCCAGCAGAGGACAGGGTTCGAGCTCCTACGAGCAGTACTTC. This rearrangement joins TRBV28 to TRBJ2-7; TRBD1 matches 8 bases. The CDR3 runs to 15 residues. Germline CDR1 MDHEN, CDR2 SYDVKM. Unmatched junction bases numbered 7, after V lost 6 bases and J lost 0 bases.

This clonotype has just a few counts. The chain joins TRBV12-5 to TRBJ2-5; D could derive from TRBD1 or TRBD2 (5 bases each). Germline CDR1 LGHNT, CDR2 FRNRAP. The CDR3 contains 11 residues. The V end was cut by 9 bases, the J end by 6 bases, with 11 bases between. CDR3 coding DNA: TGTGCTAGCGGGGCCACCAAGACCCAGTACTTC. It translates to CASGATKTQYF. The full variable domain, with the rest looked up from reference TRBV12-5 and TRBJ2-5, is DARVTQTPRHKVTEMGQEVTMRCQPILGHNTVFWYRQTMMQGLELLAYFRNRAPLDDSGMPKDRFSAEMPDATLATLKIQPSEPRDSAVYFCASGATKTQYFGPGTRLLVL.

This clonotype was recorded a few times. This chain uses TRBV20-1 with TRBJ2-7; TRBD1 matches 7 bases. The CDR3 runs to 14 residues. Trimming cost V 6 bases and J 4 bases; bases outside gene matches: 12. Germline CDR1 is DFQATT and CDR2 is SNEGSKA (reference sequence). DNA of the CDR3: TGCAGTGCCCCCAGGACAGGCGGACCTTACGAGCAGTACTTC. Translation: CSAPRTGGPYEQYF.

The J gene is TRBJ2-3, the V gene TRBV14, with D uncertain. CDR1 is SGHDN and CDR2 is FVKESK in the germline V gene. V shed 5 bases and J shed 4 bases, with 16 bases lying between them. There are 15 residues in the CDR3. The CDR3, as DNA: TGTGCCAGCAGCTATACAACGGGCCTCTCAGATACGCAGTATTTT. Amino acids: CASSYTTGLSDTQYF.

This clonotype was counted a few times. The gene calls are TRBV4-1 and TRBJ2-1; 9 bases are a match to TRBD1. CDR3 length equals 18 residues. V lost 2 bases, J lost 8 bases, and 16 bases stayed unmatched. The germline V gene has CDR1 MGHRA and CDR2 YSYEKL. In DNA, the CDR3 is TGCGCCAGCAGCCAAACTGGACAGGGGATTTTAGTAGTTTATGAGCAGTTCTTC. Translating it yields CASSQTGQGILVVYEQFF.

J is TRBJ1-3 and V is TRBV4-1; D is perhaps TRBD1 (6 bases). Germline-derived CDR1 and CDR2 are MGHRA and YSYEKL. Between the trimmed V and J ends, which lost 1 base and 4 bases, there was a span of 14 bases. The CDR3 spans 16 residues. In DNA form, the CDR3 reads TGCGCCAGCAGCCAAGCCCTGGTCAGGGGAGGAAACACCATATATTTT. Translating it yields CASSQALVRGGNTIYF.

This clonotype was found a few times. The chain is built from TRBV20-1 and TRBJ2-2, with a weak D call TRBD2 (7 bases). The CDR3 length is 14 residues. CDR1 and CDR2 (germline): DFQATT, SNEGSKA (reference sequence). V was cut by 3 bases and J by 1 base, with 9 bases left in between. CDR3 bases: TGCAGTGCTAGCGGGGGGCAGAACACCGGGGAGCTGTTTTTT. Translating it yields CSASGGQNTGELFF.

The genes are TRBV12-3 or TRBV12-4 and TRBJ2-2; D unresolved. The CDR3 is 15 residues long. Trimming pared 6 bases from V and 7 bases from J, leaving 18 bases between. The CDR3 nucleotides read TGTGCCAGCAGCCACACCTTGATATCCAGCGGGGAGCTGTTTTTT. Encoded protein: CASSHTLISSGELFF.

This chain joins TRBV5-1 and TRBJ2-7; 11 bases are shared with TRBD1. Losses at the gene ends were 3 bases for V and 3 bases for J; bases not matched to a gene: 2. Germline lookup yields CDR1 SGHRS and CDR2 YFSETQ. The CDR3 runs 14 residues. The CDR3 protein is CASSWGTGGYEQYF. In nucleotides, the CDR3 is TGCGCCAGCAGCTGGGGGACAGGGGGCTACGAGCAGTACTTC.

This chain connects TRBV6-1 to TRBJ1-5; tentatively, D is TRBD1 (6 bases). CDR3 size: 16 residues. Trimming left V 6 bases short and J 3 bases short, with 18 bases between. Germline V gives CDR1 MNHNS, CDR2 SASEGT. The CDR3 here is CASRMTGSLVNQPQHF. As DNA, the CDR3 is TGTGCCAGCAGGATGACAGGTTCCCTGGTCAATCAGCCCCAGCATTTT.

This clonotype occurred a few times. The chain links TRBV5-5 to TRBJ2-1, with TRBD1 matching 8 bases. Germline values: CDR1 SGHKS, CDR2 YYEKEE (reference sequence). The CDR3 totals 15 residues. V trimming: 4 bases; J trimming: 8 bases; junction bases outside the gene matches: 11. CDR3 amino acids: CASSPDRGAPHEQFF. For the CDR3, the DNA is TGTGCCAGCAGCCCCGACAGGGGCGCTCCCCATGAGCAGTTCTTC.

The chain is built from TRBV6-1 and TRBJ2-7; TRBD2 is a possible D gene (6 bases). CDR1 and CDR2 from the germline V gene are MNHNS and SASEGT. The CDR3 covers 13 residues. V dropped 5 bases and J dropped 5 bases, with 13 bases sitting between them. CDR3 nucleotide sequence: TGTGCCAGCAGTAGGAGGGAAGGGGACGAGCAGTACTTC. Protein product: CASSRREGDEQYF.

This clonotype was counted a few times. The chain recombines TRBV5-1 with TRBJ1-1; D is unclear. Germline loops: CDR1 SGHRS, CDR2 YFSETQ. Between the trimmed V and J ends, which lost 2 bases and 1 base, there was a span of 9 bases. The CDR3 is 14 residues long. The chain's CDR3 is CASSLLTQNTEAFF. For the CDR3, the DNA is TGCGCCAGCAGCTTACTAACGCAGAACACTGAAGCTTTCTTT.

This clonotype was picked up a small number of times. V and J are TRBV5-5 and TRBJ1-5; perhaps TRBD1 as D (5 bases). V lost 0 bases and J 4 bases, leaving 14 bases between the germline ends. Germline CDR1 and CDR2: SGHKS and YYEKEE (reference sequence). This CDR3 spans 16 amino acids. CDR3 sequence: CASSLEWQGGNQPQHF. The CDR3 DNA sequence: TGTGCCAGCAGCTTGGAGTGGCAGGGCGGTAATCAGCCCCAGCATTTT.

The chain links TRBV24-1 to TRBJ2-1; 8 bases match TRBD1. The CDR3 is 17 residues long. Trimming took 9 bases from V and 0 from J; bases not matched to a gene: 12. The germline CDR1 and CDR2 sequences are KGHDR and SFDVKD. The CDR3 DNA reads TGTGCCACCGACCCCCGGACAGGGAGAATCTCCTACAATGAGCAGTTCTTC. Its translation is CATDPRTGRISYNEQFF.

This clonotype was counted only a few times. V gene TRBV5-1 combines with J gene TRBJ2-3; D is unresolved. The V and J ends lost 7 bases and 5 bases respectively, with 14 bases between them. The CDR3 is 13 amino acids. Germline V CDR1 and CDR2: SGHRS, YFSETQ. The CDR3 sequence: CASLPTGRDTQYF. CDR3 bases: TGCGCCAGCCTCCCTACCGGCAGAGATACGCAGTATTTT.

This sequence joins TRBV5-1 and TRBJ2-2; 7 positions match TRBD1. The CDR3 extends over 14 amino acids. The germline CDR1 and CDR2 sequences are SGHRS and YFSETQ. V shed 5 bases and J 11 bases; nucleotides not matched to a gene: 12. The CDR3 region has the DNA TGCGCCAGCAGACCAGACAGGGCAGTTAAAGAGCTGTTTTTT. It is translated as CASRPDRAVKELFF. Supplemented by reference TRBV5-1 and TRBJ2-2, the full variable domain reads KAGVTQTPRYLIKTRGQQVTLSCSPISGHRSVSWYQQTPGQGLQFLFEYFSETQRNKGNFPGRFSGRQFSNSRSEMNVSTLELGDSALYLCASRPDRAVKELFFGEGSRLTVL.

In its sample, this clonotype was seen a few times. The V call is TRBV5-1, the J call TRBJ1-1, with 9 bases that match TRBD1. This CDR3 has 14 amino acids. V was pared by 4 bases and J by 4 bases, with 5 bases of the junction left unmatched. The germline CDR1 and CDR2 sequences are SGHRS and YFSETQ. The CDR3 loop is CASSNGTGFTEAFF. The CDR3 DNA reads TGCGCCAGCAGCAACGGGACAGGGTTCACTGAAGCTTTCTTT.

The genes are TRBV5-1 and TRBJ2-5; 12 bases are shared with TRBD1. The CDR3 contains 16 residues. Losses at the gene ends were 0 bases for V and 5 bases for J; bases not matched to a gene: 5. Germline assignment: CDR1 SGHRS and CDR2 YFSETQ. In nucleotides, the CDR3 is TGCGCCAGCAGCTTGGGGGGACAGGGGGCGGAGGAGACCCAGTACTTC. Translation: CASSLGGQGAEETQYF.

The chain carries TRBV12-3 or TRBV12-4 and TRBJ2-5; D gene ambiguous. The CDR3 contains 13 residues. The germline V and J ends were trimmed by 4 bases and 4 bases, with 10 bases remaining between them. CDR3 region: CASSWWLGETQYF. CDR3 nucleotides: TGTGCCAGCAGTTGGTGGCTAGGAGAGACCCAGTACTTC.

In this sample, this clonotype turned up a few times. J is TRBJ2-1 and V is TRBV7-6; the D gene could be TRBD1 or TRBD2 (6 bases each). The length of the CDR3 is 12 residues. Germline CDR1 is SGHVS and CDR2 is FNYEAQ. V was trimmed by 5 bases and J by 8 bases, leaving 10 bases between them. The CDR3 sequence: CASSKGEDEQFF. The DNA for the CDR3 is TGTGCCAGCAGCAAGGGGGAGGATGAGCAGTTCTTC.

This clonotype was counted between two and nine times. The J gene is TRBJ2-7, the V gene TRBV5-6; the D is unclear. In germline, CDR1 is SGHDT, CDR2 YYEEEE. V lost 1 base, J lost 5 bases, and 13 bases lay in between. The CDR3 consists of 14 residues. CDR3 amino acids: CASSLRSPWDEQYF. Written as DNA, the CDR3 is TGTGCCAGCAGCTTGCGCAGCCCCTGGGACGAGCAGTACTTC.

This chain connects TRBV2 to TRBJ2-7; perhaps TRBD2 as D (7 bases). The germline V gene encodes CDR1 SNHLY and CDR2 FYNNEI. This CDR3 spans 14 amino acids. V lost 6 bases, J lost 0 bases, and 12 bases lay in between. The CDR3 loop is CASSIGGRSYEQYF. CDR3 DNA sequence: TGTGCCAGCAGCATCGGGGGGCGCTCCTACGAGCAGTACTTC.

In nucleotides, the CDR3 is TGCAGTGCCGAGTGGGAGACCCAGTACTTC. It codes for CSAEWETQYF. The chain links TRBV20-1 to TRBJ2-5; D ambiguous. The CDR3 has 10 residues. The ends were cut back, 6 bases at V and 5 bases at J, with 7 bases in the middle. The germline CDR1 and CDR2 sequences are DFQATT and SNEGSKA (reference sequence).

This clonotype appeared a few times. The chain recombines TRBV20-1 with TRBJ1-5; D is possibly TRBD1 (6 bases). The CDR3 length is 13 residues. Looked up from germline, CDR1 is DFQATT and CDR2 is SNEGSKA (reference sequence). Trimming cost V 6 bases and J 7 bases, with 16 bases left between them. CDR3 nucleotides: TGCAGTGCCACCAGGGGCTCATCCCAGCCCCAGCATTTT. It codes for CSATRGSSQPQHF.

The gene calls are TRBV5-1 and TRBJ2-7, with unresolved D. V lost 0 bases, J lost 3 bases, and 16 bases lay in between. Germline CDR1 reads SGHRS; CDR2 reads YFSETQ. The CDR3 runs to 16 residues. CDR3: CASSLGPTRVLYEQYF. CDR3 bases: TGCGCCAGCAGCTTGGGTCCGACAAGGGTCCTCTACGAGCAGTACTTC.

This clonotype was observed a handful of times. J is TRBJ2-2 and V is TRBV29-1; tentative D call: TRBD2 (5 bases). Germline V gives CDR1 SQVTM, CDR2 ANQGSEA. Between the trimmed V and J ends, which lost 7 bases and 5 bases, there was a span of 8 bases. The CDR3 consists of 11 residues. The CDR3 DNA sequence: TGCAGCGCTGCGGGTACCGGGGAGCTGTTTTTT. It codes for CSAAGTGELFF.

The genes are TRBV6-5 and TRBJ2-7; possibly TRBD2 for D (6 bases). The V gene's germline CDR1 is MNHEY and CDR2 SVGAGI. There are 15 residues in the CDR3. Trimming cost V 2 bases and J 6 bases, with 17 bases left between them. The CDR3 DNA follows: TGTGCCAGCAGTTACGCGGGACCGTCCTCTAGCGAGCAGTACTTC. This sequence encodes CASSYAGPSSSEQYF.

The CDR3 protein is CASSQDWRGYNEQFF. The CDR3 nucleotides are TGCGCCAGCAGCCAAGATTGGAGGGGCTACAATGAGCAGTTCTTC. V usage is TRBV4-3 and J usage is TRBJ2-1, with D maybe TRBD2 (6 bases). Trimming shortened V by 0 bases and J by 3 bases, and 9 bases separated the two germline ends. From germline, CDR1 is LGHNA and CDR2 YSLEER. CDR3 length equals 15 residues.

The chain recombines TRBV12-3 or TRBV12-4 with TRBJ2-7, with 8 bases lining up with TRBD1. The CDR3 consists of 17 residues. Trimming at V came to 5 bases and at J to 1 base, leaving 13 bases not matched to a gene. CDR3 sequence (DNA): TGTGCCAGCAGTGGGGCCCCGGGGACAGGATCTTCCTACGAGCAGTACTTC. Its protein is CASSGAPGTGSSYEQYF.